This TCR beta chain originates from a study of blood T cell repertoires in COVID-19. About the study: The analysed material was cDNA or gDNA that came from T cells, B-cell-depleted T cells, or PBMCs.

Repertoires were generated with immunoSEQ multiplex PCR, while TCRdb's copy carries only in-frame clones and drops some. The sample holds some 70,000 clones, approximately 90% seen once. The J segment lost 4 bases and the V segment lost 3 bases, leaving 8 bases of the junction unmatched. Germline CDR1 and CDR2: LNHDA and SQIVND (reference sequence). This CDR3 has 16 residues. This rearrangement joins TRBV19 to TRBJ1-4, with 7 bases that match TRBD1. The receptor comes from a woman of 80 years or more with active COVID-19. Sequencing was performed on peripheral blood. In nucleotides, the CDR3 is TGTGCCAGTAGTATCTGGACAGGCGAGCTTAATGAAAAACTGTTTTTT. Translation gives CASSIWTGELNEKLFF.